The present T cell receptor (beta chain) was sequenced within a study of cytomegalovirus exposure and HLA in healthy donors. Primers for the PCR totalled 60 Vbeta and 13 Jbeta. Method: immunoSEQ multiplex PCR; TCRdb's copy keeps in-frame clones and lacks some. The table includes approximately 110,000 clones, 82% detected once. As concerns this clone: The antigen is undetermined.

Trimming removed 3 bases from V and 3 bases from J, with 6 bases in between. CDR1 is SEHNR, CDR2 FQNEAQ, per germline (reference sequence). This CDR3 has 13 amino acids. General observations from the study: Clonal expansion, a later analysis showed, was greater in HLA-associated TCR beta chains than in equally common others. Listed as cytomegalovirus-associated were 164 TCR beta chains.

This clonotype was obtained from a woman aged 18-29 years in good health and CMV-seronegative. V and J are TRBV7-9 and TRBJ1-5; D is unclear. The source material was PBMCs. The CDR3 is CASSLGTNQPQHF. CDR3 nucleotides: TGTGCCAGCAGCTTGGGCACCAATCAGCCCCAGCATTTT.